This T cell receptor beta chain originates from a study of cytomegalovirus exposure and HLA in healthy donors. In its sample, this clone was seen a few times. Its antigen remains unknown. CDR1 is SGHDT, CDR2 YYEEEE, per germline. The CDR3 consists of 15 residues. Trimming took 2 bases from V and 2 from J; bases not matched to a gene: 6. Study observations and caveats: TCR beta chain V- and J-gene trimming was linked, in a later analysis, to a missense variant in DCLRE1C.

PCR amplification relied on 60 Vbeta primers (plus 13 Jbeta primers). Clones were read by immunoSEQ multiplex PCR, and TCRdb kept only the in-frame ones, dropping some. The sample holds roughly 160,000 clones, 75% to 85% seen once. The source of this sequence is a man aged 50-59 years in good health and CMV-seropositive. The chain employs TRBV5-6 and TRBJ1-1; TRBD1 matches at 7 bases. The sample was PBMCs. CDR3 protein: CASSFSTGFNTEAFF. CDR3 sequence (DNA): TGTGCCAGCAGCTTTTCGACAGGGTTTAACACTGAAGCTTTCTTT.